This entry describes one T cell receptor (beta chain). The CDR3 has 15 amino acids. V dropped 2 bases and J dropped 5 bases, with 10 bases sitting between them. CDR1 SGHVS and CDR2 FQNEAQ come from the germline V gene. The sample comes from a study of T-cell memory formation after mild COVID-19. TCRdb re-called the 5' RACE reads through MiXCR, storing one row per CDR3 protein. The sample holds about 240,000 distinct CDR3 sequences, over 9% seen once. The sequenced material came from PBMCs or a T cell subset sorted from them (not recorded which). This chain links TRBV7-8 with TRBJ1-6; unclear D gene. The sequence was collected from a young man who had mild COVID-19 (a few samples of this study predate the infection). Cell type and time point are not known. The CDR3 reads CASSLSIADNSPLHF. CDR3 coding DNA: TGTGCCAGCAGCTTATCGATAGCGGATAATTCACCCCTCCACTTT.